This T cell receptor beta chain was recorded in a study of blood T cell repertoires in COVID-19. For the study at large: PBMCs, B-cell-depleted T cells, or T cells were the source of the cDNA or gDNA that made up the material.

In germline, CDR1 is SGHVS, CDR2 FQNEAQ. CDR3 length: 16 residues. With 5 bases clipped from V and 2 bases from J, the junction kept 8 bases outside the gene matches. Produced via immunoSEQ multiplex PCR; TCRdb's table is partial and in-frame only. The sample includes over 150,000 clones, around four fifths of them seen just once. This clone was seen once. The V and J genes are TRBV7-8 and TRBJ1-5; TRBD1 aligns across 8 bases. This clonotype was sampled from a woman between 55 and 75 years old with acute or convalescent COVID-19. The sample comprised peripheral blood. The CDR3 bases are TGTGCCAGCAGCGACACCGGGACAGGCGGCAATCAGCCCCAGCATTTT. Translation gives CASSDTGTGGNQPQHF. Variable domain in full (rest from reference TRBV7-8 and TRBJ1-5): GAGVSQSPRYKVAKRGQDVALRCDPISGHVSLFWYQQALGQGPEFLTYFQNEAQLDKSGLPSDRFFAERPEGSVSTLKIQRTQQEDSAVYLCASSDTGTGGNQPQHFGDGTRLSIL.